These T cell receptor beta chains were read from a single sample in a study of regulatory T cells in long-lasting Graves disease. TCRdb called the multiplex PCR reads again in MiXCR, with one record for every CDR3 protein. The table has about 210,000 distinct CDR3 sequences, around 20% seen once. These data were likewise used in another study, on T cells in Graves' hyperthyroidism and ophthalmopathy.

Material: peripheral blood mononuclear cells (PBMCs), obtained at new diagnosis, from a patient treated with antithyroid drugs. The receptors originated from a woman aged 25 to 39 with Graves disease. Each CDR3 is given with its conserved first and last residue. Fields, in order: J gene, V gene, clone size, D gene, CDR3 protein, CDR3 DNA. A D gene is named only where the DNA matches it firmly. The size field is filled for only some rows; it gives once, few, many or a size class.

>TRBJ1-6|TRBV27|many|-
CASSLPAANSPLHF
TGTGCCAGCAGTTTACCGGCAGCAAATTCACCCCTCCACTTT
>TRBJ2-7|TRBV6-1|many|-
CASRGTERAYEQYF
TGTGCCAGCAGGGGAACGGAGAGGGCCTACGAGCAGTACTTC
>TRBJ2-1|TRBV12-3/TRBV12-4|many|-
CASSKAGTDGNEQFF
TGTGCCAGCAGCAAAGCCGGGACCGACGGCAATGAGCAGTTCTTC
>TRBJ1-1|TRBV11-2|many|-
CASSLHAGNSEAFF
TGTGCCAGCAGCTTACATGCGGGGAACTCTGAAGCTTTCTTT
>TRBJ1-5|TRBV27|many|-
CASIQPQHF
TGTGCCAGCATACAGCCCCAGCATTTT
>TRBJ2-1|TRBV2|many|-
CASSEALGVRYNEQFF
TGTGCCAGCAGTGAAGCGCTGGGGGTTAGGTACAATGAGCAGTTCTTC
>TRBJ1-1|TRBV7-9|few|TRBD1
CASSSTGGMARAFF
TGTGCCAGCAGCTCGACAGGGGGGATGGCTCGAGCTTTCTTT
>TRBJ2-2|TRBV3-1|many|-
CASSQGWTGELFF
TGTGCCAGCAGCCAGGGCTGGACCGGGGAGCTGTTTTTT
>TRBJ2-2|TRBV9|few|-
CASSVPTPGGELFF
TGTGCCAGCAGCGTCCCGACCCCCGGCGGGGAGCTGTTTTTT
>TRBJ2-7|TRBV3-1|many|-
CASSQGLIHEQYF
TGTGCCAGCAGCCAAGGATTGATTCACGAGCAGTACTTC
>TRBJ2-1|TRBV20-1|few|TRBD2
CSASGLADYNEQFF
TGCAGTGCTAGCGGACTAGCGGATTACAATGAGCAGTTCTTC
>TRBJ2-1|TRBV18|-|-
CASSPPQPENEQFF
TGTGCCAGCTCACCACCGCAGCCCGAAAATGAGCAGTTCTTC
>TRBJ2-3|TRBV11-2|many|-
CASSASDTQYF
TGTGCCAGCAGCGCCTCGGATACGCAGTATTTT
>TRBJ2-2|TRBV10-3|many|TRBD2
CAISEASGNTGELFF
TGTGCCATCAGTGAGGCTAGCGGGAACACCGGGGAGCTGTTTTTT
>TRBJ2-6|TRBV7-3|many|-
CASSSWTVGASSGANVLTF
TGTGCCAGCAGCTCCTGGACGGTGGGGGCCTCTTCTGGGGCCAACGTCCTGACTTTC
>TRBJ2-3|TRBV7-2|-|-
CASSLGSLADTQYF
TGTGCCAGCAGCTTAGGGAGTCTGGCAGATACGCAGTATTTT
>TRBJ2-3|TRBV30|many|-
CAWSVNPTSDTQYF
TGTGCCTGGAGTGTAAACCCCACGAGCGATACGCAGTATTTT
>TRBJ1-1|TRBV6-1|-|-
CASSGNLNTEAFF
TGTGCCAGCAGCGGGAATTTGAACACTGAAGCTTTCTTT
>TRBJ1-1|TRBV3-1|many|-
CASSHGGAEAFF
TGTGCCAGCAGCCACGGGGGGGCTGAAGCTTTCTTT
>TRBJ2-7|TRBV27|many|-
CASSPTGIRDSYEQYF
TGTGCCAGCAGTCCCACAGGGATACGGGACTCCTACGAGCAGTACTTC
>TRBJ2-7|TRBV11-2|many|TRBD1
CASSPLDRIYEQYF
TGTGCCAGCAGCCCGCTGGACAGGATCTACGAGCAGTACTTC
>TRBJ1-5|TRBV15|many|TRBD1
CATSREGQVNQPQHF
TGTGCCACCAGCAGAGAGGGACAGGTTAATCAGCCCCAGCATTTT
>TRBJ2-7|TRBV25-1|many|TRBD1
CASSDPPGTGRYEQYF
TGTGCCAGCAGTGACCCCCCGGGGACAGGGCGTTACGAGCAGTACTTC
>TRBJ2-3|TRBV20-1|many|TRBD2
CSARELAGRADTQYF
TGCAGTGCTAGAGAACTAGCGGGGAGGGCAGATACGCAGTATTTT
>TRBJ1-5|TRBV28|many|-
CASLAGTRPNQPQHF
TGTGCCAGCCTTGCCGGGACACGTCCTAATCAGCCCCAGCATTTT
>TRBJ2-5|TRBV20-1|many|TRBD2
CSAGGGLDQYF
TGCAGTGCTGGCGGGGGGCTAGACCAGTACTTC
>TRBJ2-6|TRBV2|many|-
CASRLDSGSGANVLTF
TGTGCCAGCAGACTGGACTCGGGCTCTGGGGCCAACGTCCTGACTTTC
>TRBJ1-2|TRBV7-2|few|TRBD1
CASSLGGTGRNYGYTF
TGTGCCAGCAGCTTAGGGGGGACAGGACGTAACTATGGCTACACCTTC
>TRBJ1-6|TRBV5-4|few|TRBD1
CASSPGGTSAPLHF
TGTGCCAGCAGCCCAGGGGGCACGTCAGCACCCCTCCACTTT
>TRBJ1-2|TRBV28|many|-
CASQGTDNYGYTF
TGTGCCTCACAGGGTACCGACAACTATGGCTACACCTTC
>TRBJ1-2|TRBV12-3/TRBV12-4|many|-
CASIRAMGRYGYTF
TGTGCCAGCATAAGGGCCATGGGCCGTTATGGCTACACCTTC
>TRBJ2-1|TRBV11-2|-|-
CASRSPGPYNEQFF
TGTGCCAGCAGAAGTCCGGGCCCCTACAATGAGCAGTTCTTC
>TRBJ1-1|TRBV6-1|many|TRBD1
CASSETGGWGLNTEAFF
TGTGCCAGCAGTGAGACAGGGGGATGGGGCTTAAACACTGAAGCTTTCTTT
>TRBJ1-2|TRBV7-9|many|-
CASSLEATEGEGYTF
TGTGCCAGCAGCTTAGAGGCCACGGAGGGTGAAGGCTACACCTTC
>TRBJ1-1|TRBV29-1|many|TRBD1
CSVMTGGGTEAFF
TGCAGCGTCATGACAGGGGGGGGCACTGAAGCTTTCTTT
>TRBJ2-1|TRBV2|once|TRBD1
CASSWGQAVDEQFF
TGTGCCAGCAGTTGGGGACAGGCCGTCGATGAGCAGTTCTTC
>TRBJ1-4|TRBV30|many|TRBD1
CAWSQGAGNEKLFF
TGTGCCTGGAGTCAGGGGGCTGGTAATGAAAAACTGTTTTTT
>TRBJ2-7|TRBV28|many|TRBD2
CASMTSGAGGRHEQYF
TGTGCCAGCATGACCTCGGGGGCGGGGGGGCGCCACGAGCAGTACTTC
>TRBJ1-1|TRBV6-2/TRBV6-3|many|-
CASSPTTAGRAEAFF
TGTGCCAGCAGTCCTACGACTGCGGGTCGCGCTGAAGCTTTCTTT
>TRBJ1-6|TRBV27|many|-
CASSFLGGYSPLHF
TGTGCCAGCAGTTTTTTAGGGGGGTATTCACCCCTCCACTTT
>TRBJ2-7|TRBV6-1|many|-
CASSASALPYEQYF
TGTGCCAGCAGTGCCTCGGCCCTACCCTACGAGCAGTACTTC
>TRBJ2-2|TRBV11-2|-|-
CASSLVGSPLGGELFF
TGTGCCAGCAGCCTGGTCGGCTCACCTCTGGGCGGGGAGCTGTTTTTT
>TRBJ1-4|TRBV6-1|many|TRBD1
CASRPSTGRKLFF
TGTGCCAGCAGGCCCTCGACAGGGCGAAAACTGTTTTTT
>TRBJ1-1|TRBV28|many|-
CASSLASEAFF
TGTGCCAGCAGCTTGGCCTCTGAAGCTTTCTTT
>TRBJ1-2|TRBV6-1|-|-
CASRREGFNYGYTF
TGTGCCAGCAGGCGGGAGGGGTTTAACTATGGCTACACCTTC
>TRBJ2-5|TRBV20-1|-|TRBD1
CSARSGGLEGIETQYF
TGCAGTGCTAGATCAGGGGGTCTAGAAGGTATCGAGACCCAGTACTTC
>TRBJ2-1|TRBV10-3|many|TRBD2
CAISELDWTSGNNEQFF
TGTGCCATCAGTGAGCTGGATTGGACTAGCGGCAACAATGAGCAGTTCTTC
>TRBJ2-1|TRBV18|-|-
CASSPSGGNSYNEQFF
TGTGCCAGCTCACCAAGCGGAGGGAACTCCTACAATGAGCAGTTCTTC
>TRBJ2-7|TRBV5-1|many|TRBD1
CASSINPTGSSEQYF
TGCGCCAGCAGCATTAACCCGACAGGGTCCAGCGAGCAGTACTTC
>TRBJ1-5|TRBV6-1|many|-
CASSATRDRKGYQPQHF
TGTGCCAGCAGTGCAACCCGGGACCGAAAGGGGTATCAGCCCCAGCATTTT
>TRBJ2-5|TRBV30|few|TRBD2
CAWSVSTPGGETQYF
TGTGCCTGGAGTGTATCGACCCCGGGGGGAGAGACCCAGTACTTC
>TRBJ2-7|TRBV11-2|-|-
CASSFLLQGYEQYF
TGTGCCAGCAGCTTCCTCCTACAGGGCTACGAGCAGTACTTC
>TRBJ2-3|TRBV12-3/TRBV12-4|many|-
CASSLNRDGDTQYF
TGTGCCAGCAGTTTAAACAGGGACGGAGATACGCAGTATTTT
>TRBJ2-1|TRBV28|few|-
CASAGTDLAGSYNEQFF
TGTGCCAGCGCCGGGACAGATTTAGCGGGTTCCTACAATGAGCAGTTCTTC
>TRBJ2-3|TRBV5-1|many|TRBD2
CASSFLTSGDTDTQYF
TGCGCCAGCAGCTTCTTGACTAGCGGGGACACAGATACGCAGTATTTT
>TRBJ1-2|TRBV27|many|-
CASSPRRGWANYGYTF
TGTGCCAGCAGTCCGCGAAGAGGGTGGGCTAACTATGGCTACACCTTC
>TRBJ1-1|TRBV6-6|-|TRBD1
CASSPQQGGGTEAFF
TGTGCCAGCAGTCCTCAACAGGGGGGCGGCACTGAAGCTTTCTTT
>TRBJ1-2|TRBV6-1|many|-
CASSTGGVRGNLAGYTF
TGTGCCAGCAGTACTGGGGGGGTAAGAGGAAACCTGGCCGGCTACACCTTC